The T cell receptor (beta chain) described here comes from a study of cytomegalovirus exposure and HLA in healthy donors. Study at large: The approximately 130 validation repertoires matched the 666 first-cohort repertoires in platform, a later analysis reported.

The V gene lost 5 bases and the J gene lost 2 bases, with 16 bases spanning the gap. The germline V gene encodes CDR1 SGHAT and CDR2 FQNNGV. The CDR3 loop spans 15 amino acids. Measured with immunoSEQ multiplex PCR; TCRdb has only the in-frame clones, and not every one. Altogether some 63,000 clones are present, approximately 88% being singletons, with the ten largest covering more than 0.95%. The TCR comes from a woman aged 18 to 35 in good health and CMV-seronegative. The chain employs TRBV11-2 and TRBJ2-7; TRBD1 might be the D (6 bases). The sequenced sample was PBMCs. The CDR3 sequence is CASSASGTIPYEQYF. As DNA, the CDR3 is TGTGCCAGCAGCGCCTCGGGGACAATCCCCTACGAGCAGTACTTC.